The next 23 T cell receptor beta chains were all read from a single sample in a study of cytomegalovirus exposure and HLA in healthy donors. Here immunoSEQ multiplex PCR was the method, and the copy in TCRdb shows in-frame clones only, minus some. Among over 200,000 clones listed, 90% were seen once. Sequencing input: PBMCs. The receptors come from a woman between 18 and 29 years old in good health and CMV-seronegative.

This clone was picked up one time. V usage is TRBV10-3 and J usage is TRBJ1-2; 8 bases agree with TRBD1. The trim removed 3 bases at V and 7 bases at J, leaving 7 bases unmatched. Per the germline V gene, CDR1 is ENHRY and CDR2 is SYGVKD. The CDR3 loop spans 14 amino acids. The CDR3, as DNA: TGTGCCATCAGTGACGGACAGGGAATGGGTGGCTACACCTTC. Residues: CAISDGQGMGGYTF.

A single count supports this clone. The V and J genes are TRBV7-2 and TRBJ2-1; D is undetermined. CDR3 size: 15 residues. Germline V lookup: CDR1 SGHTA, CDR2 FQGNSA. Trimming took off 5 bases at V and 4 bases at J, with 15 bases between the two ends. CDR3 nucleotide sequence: TGTGCCAGCAGCATAAAGCAGACTGTATACAATGAGCAGTTCTTC. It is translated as CASSIKQTVYNEQFF. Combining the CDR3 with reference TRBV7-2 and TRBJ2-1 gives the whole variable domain GAGVSQSPSNKVTEKGKDVELRCDPISGHTALYWYRQSLGQGLEFLIYFQGNSAPDKSGLPSDRFSAERTGGSVSTLTIQRTQQEDSAVYLCASSIKQTVYNEQFFGPGTRLTVL.

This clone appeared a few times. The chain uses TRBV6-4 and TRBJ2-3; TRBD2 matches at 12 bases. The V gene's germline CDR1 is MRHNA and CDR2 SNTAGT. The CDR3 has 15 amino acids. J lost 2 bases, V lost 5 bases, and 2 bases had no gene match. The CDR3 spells CASSRTSGTTDTQYF. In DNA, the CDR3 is TGTGCCAGCAGTCGGACTAGCGGGACCACAGATACGCAGTATTTT.

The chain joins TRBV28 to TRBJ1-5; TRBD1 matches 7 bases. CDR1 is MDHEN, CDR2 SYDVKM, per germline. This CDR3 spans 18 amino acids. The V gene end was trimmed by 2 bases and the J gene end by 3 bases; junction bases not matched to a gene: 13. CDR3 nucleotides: TGTGCCAGCAGTTTAACGGGTTGGGGGACAGATAACAATCAGCCCCAGCATTTT. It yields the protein CASSLTGWGTDNNQPQHF.

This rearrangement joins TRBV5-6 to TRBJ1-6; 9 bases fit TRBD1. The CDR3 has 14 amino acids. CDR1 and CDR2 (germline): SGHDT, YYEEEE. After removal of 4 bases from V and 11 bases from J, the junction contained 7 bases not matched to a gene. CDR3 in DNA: TGTGCCAGCAGCCCGCTCCGGACAGGGGCACCCCTCCACTTT. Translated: CASSPLRTGAPLHF.

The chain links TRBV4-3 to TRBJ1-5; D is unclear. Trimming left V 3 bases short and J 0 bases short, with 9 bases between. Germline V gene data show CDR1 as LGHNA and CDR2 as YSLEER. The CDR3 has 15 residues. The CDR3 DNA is TGCGCCAGCAGCCAGTCCGGTTATAGCAATCAGCCCCAGCATTTT. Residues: CASSQSGYSNQPQHF.

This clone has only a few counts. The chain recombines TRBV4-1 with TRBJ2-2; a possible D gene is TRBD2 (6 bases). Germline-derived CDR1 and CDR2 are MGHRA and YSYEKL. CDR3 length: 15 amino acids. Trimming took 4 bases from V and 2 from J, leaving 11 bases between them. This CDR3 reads CASSRTSTNTGELFF. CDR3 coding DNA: TGCGCCAGCAGCCGTACTAGCACCAACACCGGGGAGCTGTTTTTT.

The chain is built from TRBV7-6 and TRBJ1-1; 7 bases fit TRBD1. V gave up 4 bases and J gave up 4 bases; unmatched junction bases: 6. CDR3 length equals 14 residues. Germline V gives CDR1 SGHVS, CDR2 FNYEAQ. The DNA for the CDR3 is TGTGCCAGCAGCTACCGACAGGGCGGCACTGAAGCTTTCTTT. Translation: CASSYRQGGTEAFF.

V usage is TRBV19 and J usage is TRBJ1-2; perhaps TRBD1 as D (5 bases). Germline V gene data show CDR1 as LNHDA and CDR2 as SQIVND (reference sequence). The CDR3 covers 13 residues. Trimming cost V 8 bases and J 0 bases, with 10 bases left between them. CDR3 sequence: CASLGHPNYGYTF. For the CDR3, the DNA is TGTGCCAGTCTCGGACACCCTAACTATGGCTACACCTTC.

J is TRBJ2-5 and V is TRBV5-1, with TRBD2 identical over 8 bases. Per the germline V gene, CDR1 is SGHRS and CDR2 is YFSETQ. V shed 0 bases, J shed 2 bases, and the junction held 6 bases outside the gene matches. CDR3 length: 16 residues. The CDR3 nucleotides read TGCGCCAGCAGCTTGGCGGGGGGGAGAGGTCAAGAGACCCAGTACTTC. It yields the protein CASSLAGGRGQETQYF.

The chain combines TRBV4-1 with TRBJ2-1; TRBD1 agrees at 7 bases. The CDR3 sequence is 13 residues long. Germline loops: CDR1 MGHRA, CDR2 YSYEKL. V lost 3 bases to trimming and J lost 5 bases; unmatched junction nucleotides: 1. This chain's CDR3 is CASSQTGHNEQFF. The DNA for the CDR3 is TGCGCCAGCAGCCAGACAGGGCACAATGAGCAGTTCTTC.

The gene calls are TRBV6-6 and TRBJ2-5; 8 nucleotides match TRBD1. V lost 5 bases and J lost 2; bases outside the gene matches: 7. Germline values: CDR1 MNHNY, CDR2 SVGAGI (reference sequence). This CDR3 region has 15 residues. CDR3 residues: CASSPPGQAQETQYF. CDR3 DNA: TGTGCCAGCAGTCCTCCGGGACAGGCACAAGAGACCCAGTACTTC.

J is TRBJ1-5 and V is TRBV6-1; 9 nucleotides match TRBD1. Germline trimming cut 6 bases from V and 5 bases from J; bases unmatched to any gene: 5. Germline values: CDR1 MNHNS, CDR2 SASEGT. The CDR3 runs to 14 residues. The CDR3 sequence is CASRRGTGHQPQHF. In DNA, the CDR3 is TGTGCCAGCAGAAGGGGGACAGGGCATCAGCCCCAGCATTTT.

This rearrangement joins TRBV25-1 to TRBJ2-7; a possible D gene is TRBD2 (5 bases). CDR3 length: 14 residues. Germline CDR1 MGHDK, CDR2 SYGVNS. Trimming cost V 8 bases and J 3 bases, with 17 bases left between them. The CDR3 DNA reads TGTGCCAGCGCCCGGGGAGCCTTTGGCTACGAGCAGTACTTC. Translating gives CASARGAFGYEQYF.

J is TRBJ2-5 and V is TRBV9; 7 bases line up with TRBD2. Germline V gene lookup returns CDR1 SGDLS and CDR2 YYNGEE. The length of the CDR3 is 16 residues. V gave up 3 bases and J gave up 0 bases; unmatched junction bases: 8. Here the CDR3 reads CASSARWGGYQETQYF. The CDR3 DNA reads TGTGCCAGCAGCGCCCGTTGGGGGGGTTACCAAGAGACCCAGTACTTC.

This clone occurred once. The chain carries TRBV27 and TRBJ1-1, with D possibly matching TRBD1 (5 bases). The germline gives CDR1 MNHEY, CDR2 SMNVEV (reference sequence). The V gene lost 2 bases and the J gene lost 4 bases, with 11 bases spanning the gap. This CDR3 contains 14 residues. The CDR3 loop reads CASSLQGMGTEAFF. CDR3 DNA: TGTGCCAGCAGTTTACAGGGTATGGGCACTGAAGCTTTCTTT.

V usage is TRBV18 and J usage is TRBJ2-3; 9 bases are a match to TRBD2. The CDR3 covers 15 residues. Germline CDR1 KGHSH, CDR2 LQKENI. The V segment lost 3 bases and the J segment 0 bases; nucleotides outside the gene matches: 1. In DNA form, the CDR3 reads TGTGCCAGCTCACCGGGACTAGCCAGCACAGATACGCAGTATTTT. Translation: CASSPGLASTDTQYF.

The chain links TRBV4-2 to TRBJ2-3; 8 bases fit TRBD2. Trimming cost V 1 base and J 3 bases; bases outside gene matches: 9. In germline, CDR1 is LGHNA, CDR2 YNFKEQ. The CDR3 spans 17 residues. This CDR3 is CASSQGEKRGLTDTQYF. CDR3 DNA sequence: TGTGCCAGCAGCCAAGGTGAAAAGCGGGGGTTGACAGATACGCAGTATTTT.

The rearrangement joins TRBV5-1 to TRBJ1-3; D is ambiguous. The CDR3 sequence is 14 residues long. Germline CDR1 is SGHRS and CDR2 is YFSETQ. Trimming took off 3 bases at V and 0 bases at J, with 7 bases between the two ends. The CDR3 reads CASSSEGSGNTIYF. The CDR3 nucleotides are TGCGCCAGCAGCTCGGAGGGCTCTGGAAACACCATATATTTT.

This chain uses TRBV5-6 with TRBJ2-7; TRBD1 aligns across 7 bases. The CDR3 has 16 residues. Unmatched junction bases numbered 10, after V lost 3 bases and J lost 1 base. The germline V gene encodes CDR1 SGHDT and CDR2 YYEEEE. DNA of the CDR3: TGTGCCAGCAGCTCTCCTCTGGACAGGTCATCCTACGAGCAGTACGTC. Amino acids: CASSSPLDRSSYEQYV.

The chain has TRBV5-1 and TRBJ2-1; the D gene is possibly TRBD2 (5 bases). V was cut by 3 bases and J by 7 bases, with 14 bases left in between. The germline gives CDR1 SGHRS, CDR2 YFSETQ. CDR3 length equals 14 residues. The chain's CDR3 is CASSWAAAGNEQFF. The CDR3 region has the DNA TGCGCCAGCAGCTGGGCAGCGGCGGGTAATGAGCAGTTCTTC. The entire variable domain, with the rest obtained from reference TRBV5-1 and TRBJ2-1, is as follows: KAGVTQTPRYLIKTRGQQVTLSCSPISGHRSVSWYQQTPGQGLQFLFEYFSETQRNKGNFPGRFSGRQFSNSRSEMNVSTLELGDSALYLCASSWAAAGNEQFFGPGTRLTVL.

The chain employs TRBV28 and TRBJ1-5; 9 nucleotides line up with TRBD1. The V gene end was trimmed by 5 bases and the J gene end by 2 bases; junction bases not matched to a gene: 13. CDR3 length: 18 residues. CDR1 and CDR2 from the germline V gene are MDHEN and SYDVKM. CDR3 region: CASSRDRGGTARNQPQHF. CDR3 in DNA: TGTGCCAGCAGTCGCGACAGGGGGGGGACGGCGCGCAATCAGCCCCAGCATTTT. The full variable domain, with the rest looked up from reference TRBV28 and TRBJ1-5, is DVKVTQSSRYLVKRTGEKVFLECVQDMDHENMFWYRQDPGLGLRLIYFSYDVKMKEKGDIPEGYSVSREKKERFSLILESASTNQTSMYLCASSRDRGGTARNQPQHFGDGTRLSIL.

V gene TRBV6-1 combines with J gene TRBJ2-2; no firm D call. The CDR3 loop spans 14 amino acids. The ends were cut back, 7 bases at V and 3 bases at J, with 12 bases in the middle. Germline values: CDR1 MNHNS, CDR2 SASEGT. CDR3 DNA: TGTGCCAGCATAAGTACTAAACACACCGGGGAGCTGTTTTTT. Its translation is CASISTKHTGELFF.